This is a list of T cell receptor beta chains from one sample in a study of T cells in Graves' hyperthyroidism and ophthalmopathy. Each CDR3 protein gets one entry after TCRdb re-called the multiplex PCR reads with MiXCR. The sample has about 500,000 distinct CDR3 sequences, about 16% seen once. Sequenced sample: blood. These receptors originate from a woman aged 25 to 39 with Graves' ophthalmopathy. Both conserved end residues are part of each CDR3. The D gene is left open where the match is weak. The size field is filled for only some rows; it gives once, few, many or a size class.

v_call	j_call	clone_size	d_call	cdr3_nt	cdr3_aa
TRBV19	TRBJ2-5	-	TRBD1	TGTGCCAGTAGCCGACAGGGTATTGAGACCCAGTACTTC	CASSRQGIETQYF
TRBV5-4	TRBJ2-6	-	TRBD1	TGTGCCAGCAGCTTCCCGGGACAGACCCGCTCTGGGGCCAACGTCCTGACTTTC	CASSFPGQTRSGANVLTF
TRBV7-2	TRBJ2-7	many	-	TGTGCCAGCAGCCATAGTGGGGGTTTAAGCGAGCAGTACTTC	CASSHSGGLSEQYF
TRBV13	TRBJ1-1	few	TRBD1	TGTGCCAGCAGCTTAGCGGTCGGGGACAGCTTCCGGAACACTGAAGCTTTCTTT	CASSLAVGDSFRNTEAFF
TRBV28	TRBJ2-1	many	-	TGTGCCAGCAGTTCATTTTCGTCAGAGAATTACAATGAGCAGTTCTTC	CASSSFSSENYNEQFF
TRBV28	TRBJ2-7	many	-	TGTGCCAGCAGTTTGTCTAGCTGGGGTAAACCCTACGAGCAGTACTTC	CASSLSSWGKPYEQYF
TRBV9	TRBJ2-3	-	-	TGTGCCAGCAGCGTAGTAGGAGATACGCAGTATTTT	CASSVVGDTQYF
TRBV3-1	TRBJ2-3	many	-	TGTGCCAGCAGCCAGATCCCTAGCTTGGGGCCAGATACGCAGTATTTT	CASSQIPSLGPDTQYF
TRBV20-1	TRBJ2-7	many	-	TGCAGTGCTAGTAAGCCTAACCCCTACGAGCAGTACTTC	CSASKPNPYEQYF
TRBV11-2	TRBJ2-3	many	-	TGTGCCAGCAGCCCGCGGGATACGCAGTATTTT	CASSPRDTQYF
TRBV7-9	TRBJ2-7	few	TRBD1	TGTGCCAGCAGCTTAAAGACAGGGAAATCGGGCCTCTACGAGCAGTACTTC	CASSLKTGKSGLYEQYF
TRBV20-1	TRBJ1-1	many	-	TGCAGTGTTCCTGAAGCTTTCTTT	CSVPEAFF
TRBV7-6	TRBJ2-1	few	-	TGTGCCAGCTCACAGGACGAGAGCTCCTACAATGAGCAGTTCTTC	CASSQDESSYNEQFF
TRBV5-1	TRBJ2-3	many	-	TGCGCCAGCAGCCCCGACCCCCGGCGGACAGATACGCAGTATTTT	CASSPDPRRTDTQYF
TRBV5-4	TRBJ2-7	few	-	TGTGCCAGCAGCCCAGGTAGGGGTTCTGGGCTTTACGAGCAGTACTTC	CASSPGRGSGLYEQYF
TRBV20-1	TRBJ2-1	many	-	TGCAGTGCTAGTCGCAGTATCGACCGACGCTATGGGAATGAGCAGTTCTTC	CSASRSIDRRYGNEQFF
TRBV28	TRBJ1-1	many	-	TGTGCCAGCAGTACAGGTGTCACTGAAGCTTTCTTT	CASSTGVTEAFF
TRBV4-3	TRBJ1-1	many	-	TGCGCCAGCAGCCCAACAGGGCTCATGAACACTGAAGCTTTCTTT	CASSPTGLMNTEAFF
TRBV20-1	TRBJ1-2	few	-	TGCAGTGCTAGTTCACAGGTCTATGGCTACACCTTC	CSASSQVYGYTF
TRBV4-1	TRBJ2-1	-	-	TGCGCCAGCAGCCAAGTGGTAGTGTATGAGCAGTTCTTC	CASSQVVVYEQFF
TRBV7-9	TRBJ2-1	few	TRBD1	TGTGCCAGCAGCCTTGGACAGGCCACCTACAATGAGCAGTTCTTC	CASSLGQATYNEQFF
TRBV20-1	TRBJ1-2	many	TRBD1	TGCAGTGCACGACAGGGGAACTATGGCTACACCTTC	CSARQGNYGYTF
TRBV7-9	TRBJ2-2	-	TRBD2	TGTGCCAGCAGACCTAATTCTAGCGGGAGTCTCCGGGTCTCCGGGGAGCTGTTTTTT	CASRPNSSGSLRVSGELFF
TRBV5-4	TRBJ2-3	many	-	TGTGCCAGCAGCTTGGGGCACAGGGTTGAGGGCAATACGCAGTATTTT	CASSLGHRVEGNTQYF